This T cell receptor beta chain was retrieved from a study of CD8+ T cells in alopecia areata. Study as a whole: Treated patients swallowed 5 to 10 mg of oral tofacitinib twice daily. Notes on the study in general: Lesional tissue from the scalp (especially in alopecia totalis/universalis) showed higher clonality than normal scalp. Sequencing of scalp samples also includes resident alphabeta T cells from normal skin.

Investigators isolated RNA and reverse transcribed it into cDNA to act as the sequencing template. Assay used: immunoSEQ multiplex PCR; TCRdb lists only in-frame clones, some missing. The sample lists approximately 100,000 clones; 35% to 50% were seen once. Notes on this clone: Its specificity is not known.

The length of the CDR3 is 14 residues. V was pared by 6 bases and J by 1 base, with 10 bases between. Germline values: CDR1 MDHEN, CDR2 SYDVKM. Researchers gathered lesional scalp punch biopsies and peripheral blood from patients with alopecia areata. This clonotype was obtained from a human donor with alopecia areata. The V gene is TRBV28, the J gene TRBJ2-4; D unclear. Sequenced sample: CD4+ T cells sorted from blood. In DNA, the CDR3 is TGTGCCAGCAGGGAGCCCACCGCCAAAAACATTCAGTACTTC. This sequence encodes CASREPTAKNIQYF.